Presented here are 21 T cell receptor beta chains from one specimen sequenced in a study of cytomegalovirus exposure and HLA in healthy donors (TCRdb year 2017). Library generation was performed with the immunoSEQ multiplex PCR assay. The multiplex PCR relied on a mix of 60 forward primers for TCR Vbeta segments and 13 reverse primers for TCR Jbeta segments. The table was pulled from immuneACCESS by TCRdb, which kept in-frame rearrangements only. Such tables lose some clones; where checked, under half of the loss comes from unresolved V genes, and the rest has no known cause. A total of 110,000 or so clones appear in this sample, less than 80% of them only once. Roughly 10% of the sample rests with the top ten. The sequenced sample was PBMCs. The receptors originated from a woman in her 50s in good health and CMV-seropositive.

The rearrangement uses TRBV7-9 and TRBJ2-3, with 9 nucleotides matching TRBD1. From germline, CDR1 is SEHNR and CDR2 FQNEAQ (reference sequence). The CDR3 runs 15 residues. V lost 5 bases and J lost 0; bases outside the gene matches: 3. The CDR3 DNA reads TGTGCCAGCAGCCCCGGGACAGGGAGCACAGATACGCAGTATTTT. Translation gives CASSPGTGSTDTQYF.

The chain joins TRBV6-5 to TRBJ2-7; possibly TRBD2 for D (6 bases). Germline V gene lookup returns CDR1 MNHEY and CDR2 SVGAGI. With 2 bases removed from V and 5 bases from J, the gap between germline ends came to 10 bases. CDR3 size: 13 residues. The CDR3 sequence: CASSYREHNEQYF. The DNA for the CDR3 is TGTGCCAGCAGTTACCGGGAGCATAACGAGCAGTACTTC.

The genes are TRBV2 and TRBJ2-3, with TRBD2 matching over 8 bases. CDR1 and CDR2 (germline): SNHLY, FYNNEI. The CDR3 spans 16 residues. Trimming at V came to 5 bases and at J to 2 bases, leaving 9 bases not matched to a gene. The CDR3 here is CASSLERERDTDTQYF. CDR3 bases: TGTGCCAGCAGTCTTGAGCGGGAGAGGGACACAGATACGCAGTATTTT.

This sequence joins TRBV11-2 and TRBJ1-1; maybe TRBD1 (5 bases). This CDR3 has 13 residues. Germline loops: CDR1 SGHAT, CDR2 FQNNGV. Trimming cost V 7 bases and J 1 base, with 10 bases left between them. The CDR3 DNA follows: TGTGCCAGCACCAAGACAGAGAACACTGAAGCTTTCTTT. Residues: CASTKTENTEAFF.

This clone is a singleton in its sample. The gene calls are TRBV4-3 and TRBJ2-1; D call uncertain. CDR3 length: 16 amino acids. Trimming removed 0 bases from V and 3 bases from J, with 12 bases in between. Germline V lookup: CDR1 LGHNA, CDR2 YSLEER. In DNA form, the CDR3 reads TGCGCCAGCAGCCAAGATCCGAGTAGCAGCTACAATGAGCAGTTCTTC. Its translation is CASSQDPSSSYNEQFF.

V is TRBV19 and J is TRBJ2-7; D is undetermined. The CDR3 is 11 residues long. CDR1 and CDR2 from the germline V gene are LNHDA and SQIVND (reference sequence). V lost 4 bases and J lost 3, with 4 bases in between. CDR3 nucleotide sequence: TGTGCCAGTAGTAACATCTACGAGCAGTACTTC. It yields the protein CASSNIYEQYF.

The chain combines TRBV11-2 with TRBJ1-3, with D unresolved. The CDR3 has 15 amino acids. V was shortened by 0 bases and J by 1 base, with 7 bases between the two germline ends. Germline CDR1 and CDR2: SGHAT and FQNNGV. DNA for the CDR3: TGTGCCAGCAGCTTAGATTGGACTTCTGGAAACACCATATATTTT. The encoded protein is CASSLDWTSGNTIYF.

The gene calls are TRBV19 and TRBJ2-2; D unclear. Germline CDR1 LNHDA, CDR2 SQIVND (reference sequence). V shed 6 bases and J shed 6 bases, with 14 bases lying between them. The CDR3 is 14 amino acids. CDR3 DNA: TGTGCCAGTAGCATTATTGCGGTTGCCGGGGAGCTGTTTTTT. Translating gives CASSIIAVAGELFF.

The chain employs TRBV6-1 and TRBJ2-7; D is unclear. The germline gives CDR1 MNHNS, CDR2 SASEGT. CDR3 length: 14 residues. Trimming removed 6 bases from V and 4 bases from J, with 16 bases in between. The DNA of the CDR3 is TGTGCCAGCAGACAGTATGGGCCGTCTTACGAGCAGTACTTC. It translates to CASRQYGPSYEQYF.

This clone was recorded a few times. This chain uses TRBV10-3 with TRBJ1-2; possible D gene TRBD1, 6 bases. Germline V gene sequence: CDR1 ENHRY, CDR2 SYGVKD. CDR3 length: 14 residues. Between the trimmed V and J ends, which lost 2 bases and 4 bases, there was a span of 11 bases. The CDR3 spells CAISERTAFYGYTF. In DNA, the CDR3 is TGTGCCATCAGTGAGAGGACAGCTTTCTATGGCTACACCTTC.

J is TRBJ2-5 and V is TRBV7-9; a weak D match, TRBD1 (6 bases). Between the trimmed V and J ends, which lost 5 bases and 1 base, there was a span of 14 bases. Germline V lookup: CDR1 SEHNR, CDR2 FQNEAQ (reference sequence). This CDR3 is built from 15 residues. The CDR3 sequence is CASSQQDRVQETQYF. The CDR3 coding sequence is TGTGCCAGCAGCCAACAGGACAGAGTCCAAGAGACCCAGTACTTC.

The gene calls are TRBV4-2 and TRBJ1-5; 11 bases match TRBD1. The CDR3 is 17 amino acids. V lost 3 bases, J lost 1 base, and 5 bases stayed unmatched. Per the germline V gene, CDR1 is LGHNA and CDR2 is YNFKEQ. Here the CDR3 reads CASSHGTGGQSNQPQHF. DNA for the CDR3: TGTGCCAGCAGCCATGGGACAGGGGGACAGAGCAATCAGCCCCAGCATTTT.

The CDR3 region is CASSLGLAGRFDNEQFF. The CDR3 DNA follows: TGTGCCAGCAGCTTAGGTCTAGCGGGCCGCTTTGACAATGAGCAGTTCTTC. The V call is TRBV7-9, the J call TRBJ2-1; 8 bases are a match to TRBD2. CDR1 SEHNR and CDR2 FQNEAQ come from the germline V gene (reference sequence). Trimming at V came to 1 base and at J to 5 bases, leaving 10 bases not matched to a gene. The CDR3 sequence is 17 residues long.

J is TRBJ2-5 and V is TRBV29-1; no reliable D call. Matching the DNA end better, TRBJ2-7 makes the J call doubtful. Germline CDR1 is SQVTM and CDR2 is ANQGSEA. The CDR3 covers 12 residues. The CDR3: CSVKVDHYEQYF. CDR3 in DNA: TGCAGCGTCAAAGTTGACCACTACGAGCAGTACTTC.

The chain links TRBV19 to TRBJ1-2; 9 bases agree with TRBD1. Germline V gene data show CDR1 as LNHDA and CDR2 as SQIVND (reference sequence). V shed 8 bases and J 8 bases; nucleotides not matched to a gene: 12. This CDR3 comprises 14 residues. The CDR3 DNA is TGTGCCAGTGACGGACAGGGGTTTTATCGGGGCTACACCTTC. Translated, it gives CASDGQGFYRGYTF.

This clone was recorded a few times. The V and J genes are TRBV6-5 and TRBJ2-3, with TRBD1 identical over 8 bases. The V and J ends lost 5 bases and 2 bases, in that order; junction bases with no gene match: 3. This CDR3 contains 14 residues. Germline assignment: CDR1 MNHEY and CDR2 SVGAGI. CDR3 region: CASSDRGNTDTQYF. The DNA of the CDR3 is TGTGCCAGCAGTGACAGGGGTAACACAGATACGCAGTATTTT.

This chain links TRBV5-8 with TRBJ1-4, with D uncertain. Trimming stripped 1 base from V and 6 bases from J, with 10 bases between. Germline V CDR1 and CDR2: SGHTS, YDEGEE. The CDR3 is 14 residues long. CDR3 sequence (DNA): TGTGCCAGCAGCTTGAAAGGGAGGGATGAAAAACTGTTTTTT. The encoded protein is CASSLKGRDEKLFF. Drawing the rest from reference TRBV5-8 and TRBJ1-4, the complete variable domain is EAGVTQSPTHLIKTRGQQATLRCSPISGHTSVYWYQQALGLGLQFLLWYDEGEERNRGNFPPRFSGRQFPNYSSELNVNALELEDSALYLCASSLKGRDEKLFFGSGTQLSVL.

The chain carries TRBV6-1 and TRBJ2-5; 9 bases are a match to TRBD2. J gave up 11 bases and V 2 bases, and 12 bases lay outside the gene matches. The CDR3 spans 15 residues. The germline V gene has CDR1 MNHNS and CDR2 SASEGT. DNA of the CDR3: TGTGCCAGCAGTGAACTTGGTAGCGGGGGTATTCCGCAGTACTTC. It yields the protein CASSELGSGGIPQYF.

The CDR3 nucleotides read TGTGCCAGCAGCGAAGGACTAGCGGGATTCACCGGGGAGCTGTTTTTT. This translates into CASSEGLAGFTGELFF. The chain links TRBV9 to TRBJ2-2; 12 positions agree with TRBD2. V lost 3 bases, J lost 4 bases, and 4 bases stayed unmatched. Looked up from germline, CDR1 is SGDLS and CDR2 is YYNGEE. The CDR3 runs to 16 residues.

The J gene is TRBJ2-7, the V gene TRBV4-1; TRBD1 is a possible D gene (6 bases). Trimming took 0 bases from V and 4 from J, leaving 16 bases between them. The CDR3 is 16 residues long. Germline CDR1 is MGHRA and CDR2 is YSYEKL. In DNA form, the CDR3 reads TGCGCCAGCAGCCAAGATCATACAGGGAATAGGTACGAGCAGTACTTC. Translation: CASSQDHTGNRYEQYF.

The chain links TRBV5-1 to TRBJ2-1, with TRBD2 identical over 11 bases. The CDR3 covers 22 residues. Trimming at V came to 1 base and at J to 5 bases, leaving 23 bases not matched to a gene. CDR1 is SGHRS and CDR2 is YFSETQ in the germline V gene. The DNA of the CDR3 is TGCGCCAGCAGCTTGTTTGCCCTCCGAAAAAGGACACCGGGACTAGCGGACAATGAGCAGTTCTTC. As protein: CASSLFALRKRTPGLADNEQFF.